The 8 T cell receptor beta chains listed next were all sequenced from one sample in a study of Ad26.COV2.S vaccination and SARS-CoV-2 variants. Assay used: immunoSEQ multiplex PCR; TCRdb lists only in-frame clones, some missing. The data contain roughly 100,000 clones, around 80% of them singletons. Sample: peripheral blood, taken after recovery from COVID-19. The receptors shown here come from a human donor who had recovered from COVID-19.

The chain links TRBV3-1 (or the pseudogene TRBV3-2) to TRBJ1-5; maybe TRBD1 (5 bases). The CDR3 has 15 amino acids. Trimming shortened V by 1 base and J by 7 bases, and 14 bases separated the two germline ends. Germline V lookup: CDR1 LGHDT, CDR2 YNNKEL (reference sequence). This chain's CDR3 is CASSQGRGNWQPQHF. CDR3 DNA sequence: TGTGCCAGCAGCCAAGGAAGGGGTAATTGGCAGCCCCAGCATTTT.

The DNA of the CDR3 is TGTGCCAGCAGTTTCCGACTCGGGGGGGGTCAAGAGACCCAGTACTTC. It yields the protein CASSFRLGGGQETQYF. The chain is built from TRBV28 and TRBJ2-5; 8 positions agree with TRBD2. The CDR3 has 16 amino acids. In germline, CDR1 is MDHEN, CDR2 SYDVKM. The J segment lost 2 bases and the V segment lost 3 bases, leaving 8 bases of the junction unmatched.

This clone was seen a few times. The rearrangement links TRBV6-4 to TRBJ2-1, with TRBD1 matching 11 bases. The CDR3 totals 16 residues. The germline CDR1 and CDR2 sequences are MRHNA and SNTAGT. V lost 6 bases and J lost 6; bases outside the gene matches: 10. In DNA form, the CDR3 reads TGTGCCAGCAGCCTCGGGACAGGGGGTTCAATCAATGAGCAGTTCTTC. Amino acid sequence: CASSLGTGGSINEQFF.

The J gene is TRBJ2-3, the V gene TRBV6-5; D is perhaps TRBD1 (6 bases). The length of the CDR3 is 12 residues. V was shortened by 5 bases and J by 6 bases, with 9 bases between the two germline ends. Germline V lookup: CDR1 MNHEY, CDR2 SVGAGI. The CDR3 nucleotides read TGTGCCAGCAGTATTAGGGGGGATACGCAGTATTTT. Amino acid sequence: CASSIRGDTQYF.

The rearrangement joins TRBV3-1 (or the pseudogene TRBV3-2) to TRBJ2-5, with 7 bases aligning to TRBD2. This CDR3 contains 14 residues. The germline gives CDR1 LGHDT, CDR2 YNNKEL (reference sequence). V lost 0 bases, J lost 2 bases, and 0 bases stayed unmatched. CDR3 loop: CASSQDGGQETQYF. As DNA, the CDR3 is TGTGCCAGCAGCCAAGACGGGGGGCAAGAGACCCAGTACTTC.

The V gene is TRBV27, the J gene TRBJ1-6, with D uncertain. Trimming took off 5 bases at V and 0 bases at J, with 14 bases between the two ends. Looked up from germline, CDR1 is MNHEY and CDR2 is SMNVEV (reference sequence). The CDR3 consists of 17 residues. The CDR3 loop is CASSQEASSSYNSPLHF. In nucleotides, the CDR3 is TGTGCCAGCAGTCAAGAAGCCTCGAGCTCCTATAATTCACCCCTCCACTTT.

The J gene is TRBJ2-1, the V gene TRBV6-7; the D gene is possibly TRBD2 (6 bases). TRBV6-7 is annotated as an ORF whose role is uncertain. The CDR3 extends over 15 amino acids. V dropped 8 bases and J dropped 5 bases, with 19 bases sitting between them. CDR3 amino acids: CASVFTRDFNNEQFF. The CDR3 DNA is TGTGCCAGCGTTTTTACCCGGGACTTTAACAATGAGCAGTTCTTC.

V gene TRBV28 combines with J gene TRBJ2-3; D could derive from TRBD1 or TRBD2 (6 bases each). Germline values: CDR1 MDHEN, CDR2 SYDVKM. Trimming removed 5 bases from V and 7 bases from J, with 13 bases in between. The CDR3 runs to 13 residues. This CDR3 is CASSRNRGHTQYF. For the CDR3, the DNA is TGTGCCAGCAGTAGAAACCGGGGGCATACGCAGTATTTT.